The rows below give T cell receptor beta chains drawn from one sample of a study of blood T cell repertoires in COVID-19. This table comes from immunoSEQ multiplex PCR, and its TCRdb copy is limited to in-frame clones, with some not included. The table has over 200,000 clones, roughly 88% seen once. The sample consisted of PBMCs or T cells enriched from blood (not recorded which). The receptor source for this set is a woman aged 30 to 39 who had been exposed to COVID-19. CDR3s include the opening cysteine and the closing phenylalanine or tryptophan. D genes are given only for firm matches.

v_call,j_call,d_call,cdr3_aa
TRBV11-2,TRBJ2-7,.,CASSRSGAYEQYF
TRBV7-2,TRBJ1-5,.,CASSLEAGGQPQHF
TRBV5-1,TRBJ1-1,.,CASSPLAGTEAFF
TRBV2,TRBJ2-2,.,CASSVLAMNTGELFF
TRBV27,TRBJ2-7,TRBD2,CASSPWTSGDEQYF
TRBV6-5,TRBJ1-1,.,CASSRTGIAPKAFF
TRBV10-1,TRBJ2-7,TRBD1,CASSETPGQGSEQYF
TRBV18,TRBJ2-7,TRBD1,CASSPPVAQGIHEQYF
TRBV11-1,TRBJ1-5,TRBD1,CASSPGTGFNQPQHF
TRBV9,TRBJ1-4,.,CASSVEAGVGEKLFF
TRBV24-1,TRBJ1-2,.,CATSEPDRNYGYTF
TRBV18,TRBJ2-1,TRBD2,CASSPRGLAGGEYNEQFF
TRBV7-9,TRBJ1-2,TRBD1,CASSPDRAGGYTF
TRBV29-1,TRBJ2-5,TRBD2,CSVTSWGETQYF
TRBV18,TRBJ2-2,.,CASSLSAGVGELFF
TRBV19,TRBJ2-7,.,CASSIPNTYEQYF
TRBV4-1,TRBJ1-5,TRBD1,CASSQDLDRAGQPQHF
TRBV3-1/TRBV3-2,TRBJ2-5,TRBD2,CASSQWLAGGPQQETQYF
TRBV24-1,TRBJ2-2,.,CATSDISTETGELFF
TRBV5-4,TRBJ2-1,TRBD2,CASSPTVLAGFYNEQFF
TRBV19,TRBJ1-5,.,CASSIDHGQGNQPQHF
TRBV28,TRBJ1-3,.,CASSLRHSGNTIYF
TRBV6-5,TRBJ1-6,TRBD1,CAIFQGAQYNSPLHF
TRBV19,TRBJ2-7,TRBD1,CASSISQGVAYEQYF
TRBV10-1,TRBJ1-6,.,CASSDGSSSPLHF
TRBV5-5,TRBJ1-1,.,CATSERMNTEAFF
TRBV6-1,TRBJ2-5,TRBD2,CASSELPPLPGLAGGPETQYF
TRBV7-9,TRBJ2-7,TRBD2,CASSQRESDEQYF
TRBV10-1,TRBJ1-1,.,CASSESGVNTEAFF
TRBV10-3,TRBJ2-2,TRBD1,CAITLDRDGELFF
TRBV19,TRBJ1-2,TRBD1,CASSILRGRYGYTF
TRBV18,TRBJ2-1,TRBD2,CASSPVFSGDSYNEQFF
TRBV6-1,TRBJ2-1,.,CASSDLFGQTPFYREQFF
TRBV15,TRBJ2-7,.,CATSNLDSSYEQYF
TRBV2,TRBJ2-3,.,CASRRDRTDTQYF
TRBV5-1,TRBJ1-2,.,CASSLALIQGHGYTF
TRBV2,TRBJ2-7,.,CASSVEGETYEQYF
TRBV19,TRBJ2-7,TRBD1,CASSITGQSREQYF
TRBV6-4,TRBJ1-6,.,CASSGTERNSPLHF
TRBV12-5,TRBJ1-2,.,CASGFISNYGYTF
TRBV18,TRBJ1-5,TRBD1,CASSYGQGDQPQHF
TRBV5-1,TRBJ1-1,.,CASSLGDSNTEAFF
TRBV28,TRBJ1-5,TRBD1,CASTRGQGLQPQHF
TRBV7-9,TRBJ1-2,TRBD1,CASSLELWTGDYGYTF
TRBV2,TRBJ2-1,.,CASSEARGYSEQFF
TRBV9,TRBJ2-2,.,CASSVGGSTGELFF
TRBV19,TRBJ2-7,TRBD2,CASSLGTSGFSYEQYF
TRBV30,TRBJ1-2,TRBD1,CAWRGTGGYVYGYTF
TRBV7-9,TRBJ2-1,.,CASSSRQASSYNEQFF
TRBV29-1,TRBJ1-1,.,CSVIPGTEAFF
TRBV19,TRBJ1-2,.,CASSIVTARGYTF
TRBV5-5,TRBJ1-1,.,CASSLGQAIAFF
TRBV11-2,TRBJ2-7,.,CASSLLRDTTSIRAYEQYF
TRBV30,TRBJ1-4,.,CAWSGLGGGNEKLFF
TRBV20-1,TRBJ2-7,.,CSASVTRDKFYEQYF
TRBV10-1,TRBJ2-5,TRBD1,CASSEGTGGQETQYF
TRBV28,TRBJ1-6,.,CASSSNTGLVSPLHF
TRBV9,TRBJ1-2,TRBD1,CASSVAGQGYGYTF
TRBV3-1/TRBV3-2,TRBJ2-7,.,CASSRGHQYEQYF